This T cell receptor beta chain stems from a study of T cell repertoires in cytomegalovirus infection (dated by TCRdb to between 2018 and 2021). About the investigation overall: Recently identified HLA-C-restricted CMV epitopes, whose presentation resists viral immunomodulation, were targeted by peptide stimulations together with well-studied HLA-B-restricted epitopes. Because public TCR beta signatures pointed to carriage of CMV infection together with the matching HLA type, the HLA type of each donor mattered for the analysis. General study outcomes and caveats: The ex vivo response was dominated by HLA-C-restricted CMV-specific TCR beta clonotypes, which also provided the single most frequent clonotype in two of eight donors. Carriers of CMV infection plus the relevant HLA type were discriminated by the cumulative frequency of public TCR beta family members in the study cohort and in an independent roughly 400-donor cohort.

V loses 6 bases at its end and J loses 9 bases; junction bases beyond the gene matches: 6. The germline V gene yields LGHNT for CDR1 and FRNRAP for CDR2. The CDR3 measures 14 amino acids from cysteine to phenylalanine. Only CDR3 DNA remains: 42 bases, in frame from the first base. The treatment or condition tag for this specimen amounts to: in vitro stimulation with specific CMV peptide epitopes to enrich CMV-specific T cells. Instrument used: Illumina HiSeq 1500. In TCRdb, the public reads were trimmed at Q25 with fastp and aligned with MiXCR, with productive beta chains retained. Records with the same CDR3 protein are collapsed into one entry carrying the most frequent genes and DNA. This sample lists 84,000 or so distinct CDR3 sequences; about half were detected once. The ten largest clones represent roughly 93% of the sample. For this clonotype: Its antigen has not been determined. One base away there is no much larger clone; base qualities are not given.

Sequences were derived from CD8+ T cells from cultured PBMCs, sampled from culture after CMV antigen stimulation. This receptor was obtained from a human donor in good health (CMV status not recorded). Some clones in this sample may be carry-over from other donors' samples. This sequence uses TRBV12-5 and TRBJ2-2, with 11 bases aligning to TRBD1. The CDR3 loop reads CASGDRGLVRELFF. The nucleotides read TGTGCTAGTGGGGACAGGGGGCTCGTCAGGGAGCTGTTTTTT.